The text below deals with one T cell receptor (beta chain). What it binds is not known. TCRdb reanalysed the 5' RACE reads using MiXCR and keeps one entry per CDR3 protein. The table includes 450,000 or so distinct CDR3 sequences, 25% to 30% detected once. Trimming shortened V by 1 base and J by 7 bases, and 13 bases separated the two germline ends. Per the germline V gene, CDR1 is SGHAT and CDR2 is FQNNGV. The CDR3 loop spans 14 amino acids. This record belongs to a study of CD8 T cells in ankylosing spondylitis. Study observations and caveats: A motif in TCR beta, a set of roughly 8 highly homologous variants, appeared characteristic of ankylosing spondylitis blood.

Sequencing was performed on blood, either unsorted or a sorted T cell fraction (not recorded which). This chain connects TRBV11-2 to TRBJ2-5, with D unclear. The TCR originated in a male donor with ankylosing spondylitis. The CDR3 sequence: CASSLASNLGTQYF. The CDR3 nucleotides read TGTGCCAGCAGCTTAGCGTCTAATCTTGGGACCCAGTACTTC.